This TCR beta chain was captured by sequencing in a study of identical twins. Study results and limitations: Cross-sectional statistics, not tracking of the same donors, supported the conclusions. Where out-of-frame alpha sequences were twin-shared, they showed excess low generation probability.

A universal primer site was incorporated via template switching, and the cDNA contained unique molecular identifiers. TCRdb reprocessed the 5' RACE reads via MiXCR and lists one record per CDR3 protein. This table holds approximately 620,000 distinct CDR3 sequences, around 8.6% found once. In regard to this clonotype: Antigen unknown.

V trimming: 7 bases; J trimming: 8 bases; junction bases outside the gene matches: 2. Germline V CDR1 and CDR2: SQVTM, ANQGSEA. CDR3 length: 10 residues. In every case, the donor was a healthy Caucasian. This same sample was also taken into another study, of yellow fever vaccine responses in identical twins.

The source of this sequence is a woman aged 18-29 years in good health. Sequenced material: PBMCs. The chain couples TRBV29-1 to TRBJ1-1; TRBD1 aligns across 9 bases. Written as DNA, the CDR3 is TGCAGCGCCGGGACAGGGGAAGCTTTCTTT. Translation: CSAGTGEAFF. The full variable domain, its missing parts supplied by reference TRBV29-1 and TRBJ1-1, is SAVISQKPSRDICQRGTSLTIQCQVDSQVTMMFWYRQQPGQSLTLIATANQGSEATYESGFVIDKFPISRPNLTFSTLTVSNMSPEDSSIYLCSAGTGEAFFGQGTRLTVV.